Presented here are 8 T cell receptor beta chains from one specimen sequenced in a study of T-cell memory formation after mild COVID-19. One entry per CDR3 protein results from TCRdb running MiXCR on the 5' RACE reads. The sample has hundreds of thousands of distinct CDR3 sequences, over 20% seen once. Sequencing input: PBMCs or a T cell subset sorted from them (not recorded which). Every receptor here comes from an adult woman who had mild COVID-19 (a few samples of this study predate the infection). Cell type and time point are not known.

In this sample, this clonotype turned up a few times. The gene calls are TRBV27 and TRBJ2-1; TRBD2 agrees at 10 bases. In germline, CDR1 is MNHEY, CDR2 SMNVEV (reference sequence). V was pared by 3 bases and J by 6 bases, with 8 bases of the junction left unmatched. The CDR3 extends over 16 amino acids. DNA of the CDR3: TGTGCCAGCAGTTTTCTGGCTAGCGGGAGTGTCAATGAGCAGTTCTTC. Its protein is CASSFLASGSVNEQFF.

The chain couples TRBV5-5 to TRBJ2-1; 12 bases agree with TRBD1. From germline, CDR1 is SGHKS and CDR2 YYEKEE (reference sequence). The J segment lost 7 bases and the V segment lost 3 bases, leaving 5 bases of the junction unmatched. The CDR3 covers 15 residues. CDR3: CASSWGQGAQNEQFF. The CDR3 DNA is TGTGCCAGCAGCTGGGGACAGGGGGCGCAGAATGAGCAGTTCTTC.

This clonotype was seen only a few times. This chain joins TRBV7-7 and TRBJ2-5; TRBD1 might be the D (6 bases). Trimming took off 5 bases at V and 7 bases at J, with 14 bases between the two ends. The germline V gene encodes CDR1 SSHAT and CDR2 FNYEAQ (reference sequence). The CDR3 spans 13 residues. The CDR3 region has the DNA TGTGCCAGCAGCCCCAGACAGGATGGGACCCAGTACTTC. Its protein is CASSPRQDGTQYF.

The table lists this clonotype with a few counts. The chain recombines TRBV6-2 or TRBV6-3 with TRBJ1-5; D perhaps matches TRBD1 (6 bases). The CDR3 runs 16 residues. CDR1 and CDR2 (germline): MNHEY, SVGEGT. V was cut by 5 bases and J by 0 bases, with 14 bases left in between. The CDR3 nucleotides read TGTGCCAGCAGTCCGGACAGCGGTCATAGCAATCAGCCCCAGCATTTT. It is translated as CASSPDSGHSNQPQHF.

Only a few counts were recorded for this clonotype. This chain links TRBV6-1 with TRBJ1-2; possible D gene TRBD1, 5 bases. V was clipped by 7 bases and J by 8 bases, with 23 bases between them. Germline loops: CDR1 MNHNS, CDR2 SASEGT. The CDR3 has 15 amino acids. CDR3 in amino acids: CASIDGGSGIKGYTF. DNA of the CDR3: TGTGCCAGCATTGACGGGGGTTCGGGTATTAAAGGCTACACCTTC.

There are a few counts of this clonotype. The CDR3 DNA is TGTGCCACCACCTCTGGGCAGGACGTTAGCTCAGATACGCAGTATTTT. This sequence encodes CATTSGQDVSSDTQYF. This chain uses TRBV24-1 with TRBJ2-3; unclear D gene. Trimming took off 8 bases at V and 4 bases at J, with 21 bases between the two ends. The CDR3 runs to 16 residues. Germline V lookup: CDR1 KGHDR, CDR2 SFDVKD.

This clonotype was seen repeatedly, ten times or more. This chain joins TRBV7-9 and TRBJ2-1; D is unresolved. The CDR3 has 12 residues. V lost 8 bases and J 7 bases, leaving 12 bases between the germline ends. Germline loops: CDR1 SEHNR, CDR2 FQNEAQ (reference sequence). CDR3 region: CASFKQQNEQFF. For the CDR3, the DNA is TGTGCCAGCTTTAAACAGCAAAATGAGCAGTTCTTC.

The genes are TRBV21-1 and TRBJ2-7. TRBV21-1 is an annotated pseudogene. The CDR3 is made up of 13 amino acids. The CDR3 here is CASSKAWGGEQYF. As DNA, the CDR3 is TGTGCCAGCAGCAAAGCGTGGGGTGGAGAGCAGTACTTC.